A single sample gave rise to the 2 T cell receptor beta chains below, sequenced in a study of blood T cell repertoires in COVID-19. Clones were sequenced by immunoSEQ multiplex PCR, and TCRdb holds only the in-frame ones, with some missing. The sample includes around 60,000 clones, 65% to 90% of them seen just once. Sequenced material: peripheral blood. The receptors come from a middle-aged man with COVID-19, enrolled during active disease.

The rearrangement uses TRBV25-1 and TRBJ2-4; D not resolved. CDR1 MGHDK and CDR2 SYGVNS come from the germline V gene. The CDR3 is 14 amino acids. V lost 7 bases and J 0 bases, leaving 10 bases between the germline ends. The CDR3 coding sequence is TGTGCCAGCACTGGATCGGGAGCCAAAAACATTCAGTACTTC. Residues: CASTGSGAKNIQYF.

The chain employs TRBV30 and TRBJ1-4, with D possibly being TRBD1 (6 bases). The CDR3 contains 13 residues. In germline, CDR1 is GTSNPN, CDR2 SVGIG (reference sequence). Trimming left V 5 bases short and J 2 bases short, with 9 bases between. CDR3 in amino acids: CAWGTGTNEKLFF. The DNA for the CDR3 is TGTGCCTGGGGAACAGGGACTAATGAAAAACTGTTTTTT.